Each of the 2 T cell receptor beta chains below was sequenced from the same sample in a study of shared clonotypes between healthy human individuals. Clones were sequenced by immunoSEQ multiplex PCR, and TCRdb holds only the in-frame ones, with some missing. The sample yields roughly 570,000 clones, roughly 98% seen once. It was CD45RO-negative cells, positively selected for CCR7, that made up naive CD8 cells, with terminally differentiated effector memory CD45RA+ cells excluded. Sequencing used naive CD8+ T cells sorted from blood. These receptors were obtained from a man between 25 and 39 years old in good health.

The V call is TRBV9, the J call TRBJ2-2; no clear D gene. Trimming left V 4 bases short and J 8 bases short, with 12 bases between. The germline V gene has CDR1 SGDLS and CDR2 YYNGEE. The CDR3 has 13 amino acids. CDR3 sequence reads: CASSTYSAGELFF. The CDR3 DNA follows: TGTGCCAGCAGCACCTATTCAGCGGGGGAGCTGTTTTTT.

The genes are TRBV5-4 and TRBJ1-1; a possible D gene is TRBD1 (6 bases). Per the germline V gene, CDR1 is SGHNT and CDR2 is YYREEE (reference sequence). V gave up 4 bases and J gave up 5 bases, with 18 bases separating them. The CDR3 length is 15 residues. CDR3 loop: CASSNQAAGVTEAFF. The CDR3 nucleotides read TGTGCCAGCAGCAATCAGGCGGCAGGGGTAACTGAAGCTTTCTTT. Combining the CDR3 with reference TRBV5-4 and TRBJ1-1 gives the whole variable domain ETGVTQSPTHLIKTRGQQVTLRCSSQSGHNTVSWYQQALGQGPQFIFQYYREEENGRGNFPPRFSGLQFPNYSSELNVNALELDDSALYLCASSNQAAGVTEAFFGQGTRLTVV.